The present entry profiles one T cell receptor (beta chain) with its context. There is no known antigen for this receptor. There are no base qualities to consult, and no much larger clone falls within one base. Donors were healthy HIV-negative adults with no recently reported acute infections or vaccinations. Only Caucasian adults living in Nashville, Tennessee, USA were represented among the donors. Magnetic negative selection was used to enrich CD4+ T cells, after which naive cells were positively selected on CD45RA and the negative fraction became the memory subset. Blood was obtained by leukapheresis, after which PBMCs were separated by Ficoll-Histopaque density gradient centrifugation and cryopreserved in liquid nitrogen vapor phase. Analytical flow cytometry was used to check the purity and quantity of every magnetically sorted T cell population. Genomic DNA was isolated from each sorted fraction and quantified by UV absorbance on a Nanodrop 2000c.

A distance of 14 bases separates the germline ends of V and J, which lose 8 bases and 2 bases respectively. CDR1 SQVTM and CDR2 ANQGSEA are derived from the germline V gene. Measured from the cysteine to the phenylalanine, the CDR3 is 13 residues long. Solely the CDR3 DNA is kept, with 39 bases framed from the first base. This sample stems from a study of shared clonotypes between healthy human individuals (dated by TCRdb to about 2020). Looking at the study overall: A couple of women and three men aged 18 to 49 years were included in the cohort. For each donor, CD4 naive and CD4 memory were each run on three plates, CD8 naive on two plates, and CD8 memory on one plate. Blood TCR repertoires of roughly 5 healthy adults were deeply sequenced to estimate repertoire size and the extent of clonotype sharing between individuals. To increase sequencing depth and limit assay-specific biases, TCR repertoire library preparation and sequencing were carried out by different laboratories using diverse techniques. Each donor's leukapheresis produced roughly between about 0.9 and 9.5 billion PBMCs.

TCR CDR3 regions were amplified from genomic DNA by multiplex PCR using the deep immunoSEQ assay. Extracted genomic DNA from each cell subset was spread evenly across all wells of several immunoSEQ 96-well plates, with each plate serving as a replicate. For sorted subsets, about 200 ng genomic DNA, equal to some 28,000 T cell genomes, was loaded into each replicate PCR. Purified libraries were quantified with a Qubit 3.0 fluorometer, sized on a Bioanalyzer 2100, and re-quantified with the KAPA Library Quantification kit. Each immunoSEQ 96-well plate was sequenced on its own single-read 150-cycle Illumina NextSeq 550 flow cell. Turning to the authors' computational methods: The immunoSEQ output contained only junctional sequences without quality scores, so filtering could not match that applied to full-length reads. To assign V/J genes and CDR3, sequences were annotated using PyIR, a Python wrapper for IgBLAST v1.9, with IMGT germline references. Reads were filtered out if the reads had weak V/J assignments (E-value above 1e-6), no CDR3, stop codons, out-of-frame junctions, or ambiguous translated residues. V3J clonotypes were defined as sequences sharing the same inferred V gene, J gene, and CDR3 amino acid sequence. The percentage overlap between two repertoires was calculated by dividing the number of shared unique clonotypes by the size of the smaller repertoire. RTK rarefaction, the Chao1 estimator, and Recon v2.1 estimates of unobserved clonotypes were used to assess repertoire richness. OLGA was used to compute generation probabilities for all TCRbeta clonotypes that the gDNA method yielded from a handful of donors. The clones in this table, taken by TCRdb from immuneACCESS, are in-frame only. Not every clone is retained; where verified, under half of the shortfall comes from an unresolved V gene, and the cause of the rest is unknown. V and J calls plus clone size are reproduced from that table; the DNA served to infer D and trimming. Counted in this sample were roughly 760,000 clones; 74% of them appeared once. The ten largest clones add up to less than 2% of the sample.

Overall study results and their limits: Pairwise subsampling indicated that sequencing depth was expected to affect the degree of clonotype sharing among donors. Only blood was sampled, and tissue TCR repertoires likely differ from those in blood. Clonotypes shared by all four sorted-subset donors showed higher generation probabilities than non-shared clonotypes. Estimated clonotype richness was generally larger for naive than for memory subsets. Even with the large sequencing depth, rarefaction of the sorted-subset datasets indicated that sequencing was incomplete. Because the study included a small number of donors, the genetic and exposure-history diversity represented was limited. Across four donors, approximately 4.9% of naive CD4, 3% to 3.5% of naive CD8, about 2.3% of memory CD4, and 0.4% to 0.45% of memory CD8 clonotypes were shared.

Sequences were obtained from memory CD4+ T cells sorted from blood. The cell subset or site label for this specimen denotes: CD45RA-negative fraction. This clonotype was sampled from a woman between 25 and 40 years old in good health. The rearrangement combines TRBV29-1 with TRBJ2-3; TRBD2 might be the D gene, on 5 matching bases. DNA sequence: TGCAGCTCCGAGGTGAGGGACACAGATACGCAGTATTTT. Its protein product is CSSEVRDTDTQYF.